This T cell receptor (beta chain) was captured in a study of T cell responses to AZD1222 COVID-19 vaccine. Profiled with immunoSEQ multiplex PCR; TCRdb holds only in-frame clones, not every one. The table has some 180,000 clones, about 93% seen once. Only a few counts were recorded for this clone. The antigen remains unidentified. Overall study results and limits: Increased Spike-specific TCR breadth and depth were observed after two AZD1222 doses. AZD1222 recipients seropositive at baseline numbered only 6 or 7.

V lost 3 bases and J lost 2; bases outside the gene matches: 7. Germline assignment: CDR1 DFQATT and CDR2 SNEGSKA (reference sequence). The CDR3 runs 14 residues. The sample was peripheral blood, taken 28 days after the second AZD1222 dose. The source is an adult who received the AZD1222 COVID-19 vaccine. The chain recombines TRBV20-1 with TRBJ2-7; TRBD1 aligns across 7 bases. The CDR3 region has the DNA TGCAGTGCTAGTAGTCCTACAGGGGCCTACGAGCAGTACTTC. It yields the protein CSASSPTGAYEQYF.